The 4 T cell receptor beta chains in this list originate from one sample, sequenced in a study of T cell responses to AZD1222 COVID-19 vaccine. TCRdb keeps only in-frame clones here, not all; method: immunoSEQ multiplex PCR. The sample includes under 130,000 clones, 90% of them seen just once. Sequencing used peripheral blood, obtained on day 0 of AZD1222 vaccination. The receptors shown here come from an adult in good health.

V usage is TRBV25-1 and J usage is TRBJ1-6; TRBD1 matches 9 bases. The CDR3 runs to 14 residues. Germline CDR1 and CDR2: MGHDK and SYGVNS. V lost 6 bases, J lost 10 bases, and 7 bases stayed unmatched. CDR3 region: CASSGDRAASPLHF. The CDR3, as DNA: TGTGCCAGCAGCGGGGACAGGGCGGCCTCACCCCTCCACTTT.

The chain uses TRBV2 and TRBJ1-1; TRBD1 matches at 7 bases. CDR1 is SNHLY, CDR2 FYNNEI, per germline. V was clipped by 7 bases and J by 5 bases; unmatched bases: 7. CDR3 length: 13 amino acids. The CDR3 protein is CASKLTGVTEAFF. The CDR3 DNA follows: TGTGCCAGCAAACTCACAGGGGTTACTGAAGCTTTCTTT.

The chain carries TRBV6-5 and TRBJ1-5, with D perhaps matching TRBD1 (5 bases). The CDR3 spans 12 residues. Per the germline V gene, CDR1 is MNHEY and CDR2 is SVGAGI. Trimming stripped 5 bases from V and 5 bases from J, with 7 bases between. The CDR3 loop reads CASSRGDQPQHF. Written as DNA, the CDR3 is TGTGCCAGCAGTCGGGGGGATCAGCCCCAGCATTTT.

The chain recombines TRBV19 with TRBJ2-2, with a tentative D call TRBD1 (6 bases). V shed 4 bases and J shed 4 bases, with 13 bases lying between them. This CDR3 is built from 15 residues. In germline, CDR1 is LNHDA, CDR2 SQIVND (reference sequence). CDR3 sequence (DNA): TGTGCCAGTAGTAGCCCGTACAGGGTCACCGGGGAGCTGTTTTTT. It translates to CASSSPYRVTGELFF.